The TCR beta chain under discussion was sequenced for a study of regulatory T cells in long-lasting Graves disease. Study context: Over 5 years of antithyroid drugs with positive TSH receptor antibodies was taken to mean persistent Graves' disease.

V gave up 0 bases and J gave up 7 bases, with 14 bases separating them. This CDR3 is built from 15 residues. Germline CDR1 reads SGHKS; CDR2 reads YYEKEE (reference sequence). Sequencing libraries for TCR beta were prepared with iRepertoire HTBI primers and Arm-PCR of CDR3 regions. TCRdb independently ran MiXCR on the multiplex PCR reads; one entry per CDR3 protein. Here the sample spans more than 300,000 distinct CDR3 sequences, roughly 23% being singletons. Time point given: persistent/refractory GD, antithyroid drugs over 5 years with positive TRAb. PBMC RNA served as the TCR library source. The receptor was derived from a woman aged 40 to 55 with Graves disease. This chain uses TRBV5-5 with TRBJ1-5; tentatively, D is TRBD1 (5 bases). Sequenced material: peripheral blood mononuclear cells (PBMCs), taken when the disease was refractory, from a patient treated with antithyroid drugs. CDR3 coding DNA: TGTGCCAGCAGCTTGGAGTCAGGGAAGGAACAGCCCCAGCATTTT. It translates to CASSLESGKEQPQHF.